This TCR beta chain was sequenced in a study of blood T cells in healthy people across ages. Looking at the study overall: Template switching retrieved approximately one barcoded beta molecule for each two T cells.

About this clonotype: What it recognizes is unknown.

Findings and limits, study-wide: Naive and antigen-experienced cells were not separated, limiting conclusive comparison. Greater diversity and more naive CD4+ cells were seen in long-lived donors than in aged donors.

The authors ran a second PCR of roughly 7 to 11 cycles using a sample-barcoded 5' primer and a J-beta primer mix. Each cDNA molecule received a tag from a template-switch adaptor that had 12 random nucleotides. MiXCR was run by TCRdb on the 5' RACE reads, yielding one entry per CDR3 protein. The table shows approximately 1.5 million distinct CDR3 sequences, with less than 45% occurring only once. The sequenced sample consisted of blood. This sequence was found in a woman between 18 and 29 years old in good health.

DNA for the CDR3: TGTGCCAGCAGCATGGACAGGGTTCTCTACAATGAGCAGTTCTTC. It is translated as CASSMDRVLYNEQFF. The V call is TRBV7-2, the J call TRBJ2-1; TRBD1 matches at 8 bases. The J segment lost 3 bases and the V segment lost 5 bases, leaving 6 bases of the junction unmatched. The CDR3 loop spans 15 amino acids. CDR1 is SGHTA and CDR2 is FQGNSA in the germline V gene.